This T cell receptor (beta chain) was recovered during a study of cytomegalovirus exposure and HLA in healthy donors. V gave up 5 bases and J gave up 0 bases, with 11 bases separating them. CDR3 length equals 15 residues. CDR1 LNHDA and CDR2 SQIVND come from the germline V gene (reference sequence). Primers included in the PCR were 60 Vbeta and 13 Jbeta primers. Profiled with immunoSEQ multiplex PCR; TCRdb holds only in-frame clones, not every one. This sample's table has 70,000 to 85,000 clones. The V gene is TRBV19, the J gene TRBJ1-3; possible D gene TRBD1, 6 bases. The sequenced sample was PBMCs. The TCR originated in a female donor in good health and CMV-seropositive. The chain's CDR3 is CASSSTRGSGNTIYF. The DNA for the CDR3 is TGTGCCAGTAGTTCAACCAGGGGCTCTGGAAACACCATATATTTT.